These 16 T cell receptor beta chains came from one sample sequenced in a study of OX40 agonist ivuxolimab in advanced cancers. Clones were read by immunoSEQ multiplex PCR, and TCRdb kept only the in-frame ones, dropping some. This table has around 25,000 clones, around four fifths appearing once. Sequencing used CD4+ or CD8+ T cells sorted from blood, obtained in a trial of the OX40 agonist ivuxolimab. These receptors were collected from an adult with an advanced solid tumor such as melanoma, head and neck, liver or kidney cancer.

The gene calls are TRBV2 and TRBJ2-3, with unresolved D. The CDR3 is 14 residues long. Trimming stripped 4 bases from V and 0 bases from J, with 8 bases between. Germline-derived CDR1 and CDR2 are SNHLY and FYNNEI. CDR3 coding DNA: TGTGCCAGCAGTGTCGGGCGGAGCACAGATACGCAGTATTTT. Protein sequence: CASSVGRSTDTQYF. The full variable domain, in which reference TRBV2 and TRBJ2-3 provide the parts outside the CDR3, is EPEVTQTPSHQVTQMGQEVILRCVPISNHLYFYWYRQILGQKVEFLVSFYNNEISEKSEIFDDQFSVERPDGSNFTLKIRSTKLEDSAMYFCASSVGRSTDTQYFGPGTRLTVL.

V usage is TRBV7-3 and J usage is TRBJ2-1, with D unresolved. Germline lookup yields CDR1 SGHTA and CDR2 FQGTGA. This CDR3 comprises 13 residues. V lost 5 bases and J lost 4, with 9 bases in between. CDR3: CASSPSEYNEQFF. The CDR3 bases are TGTGCCAGCAGCCCCTCCGAGTACAATGAGCAGTTCTTC.

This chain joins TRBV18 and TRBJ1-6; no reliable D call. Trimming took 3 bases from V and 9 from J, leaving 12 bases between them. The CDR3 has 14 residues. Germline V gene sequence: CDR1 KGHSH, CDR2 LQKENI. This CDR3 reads CASSPVAIRSPLHF. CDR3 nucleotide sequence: TGTGCCAGCTCACCGGTGGCAATCCGTTCACCCCTCCACTTT.

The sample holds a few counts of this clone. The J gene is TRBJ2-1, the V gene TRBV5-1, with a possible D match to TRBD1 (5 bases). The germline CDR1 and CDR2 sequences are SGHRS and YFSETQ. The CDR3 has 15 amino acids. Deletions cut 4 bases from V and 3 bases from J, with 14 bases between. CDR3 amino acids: CASSPLRQIYNEQFF. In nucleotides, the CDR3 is TGCGCCAGCAGCCCCCTCAGACAGATCTACAATGAGCAGTTCTTC.

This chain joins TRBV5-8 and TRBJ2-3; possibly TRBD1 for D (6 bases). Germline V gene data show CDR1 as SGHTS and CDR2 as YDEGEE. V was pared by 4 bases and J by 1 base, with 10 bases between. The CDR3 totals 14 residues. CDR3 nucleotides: TGTGCCAGCAGCGTCGAGGGGGGCACAGATACGCAGTATTTT. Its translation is CASSVEGGTDTQYF.

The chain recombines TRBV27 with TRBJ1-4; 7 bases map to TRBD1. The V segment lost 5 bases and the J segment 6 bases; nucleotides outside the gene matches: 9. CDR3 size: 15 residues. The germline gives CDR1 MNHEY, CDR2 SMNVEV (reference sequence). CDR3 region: CASSKAGQGDEKLFF. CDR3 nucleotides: TGTGCCAGCAGTAAAGCGGGCCAGGGGGATGAAAAACTGTTTTTT.

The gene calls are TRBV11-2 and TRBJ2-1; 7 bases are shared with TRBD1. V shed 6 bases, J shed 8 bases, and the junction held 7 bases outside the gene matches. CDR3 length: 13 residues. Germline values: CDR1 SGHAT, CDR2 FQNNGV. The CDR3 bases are TGTGCCAGCAGACAGATAGGGGGCTATGAGCAGTTCTTC. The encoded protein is CASRQIGGYEQFF.

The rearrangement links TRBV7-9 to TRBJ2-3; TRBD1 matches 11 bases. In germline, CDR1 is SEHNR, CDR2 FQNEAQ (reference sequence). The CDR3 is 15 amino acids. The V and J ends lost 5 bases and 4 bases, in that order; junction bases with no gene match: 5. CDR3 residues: CASSTGTGGPDTQYF. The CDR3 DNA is TGTGCCAGCAGCACCGGGACAGGGGGTCCAGATACGCAGTATTTT.

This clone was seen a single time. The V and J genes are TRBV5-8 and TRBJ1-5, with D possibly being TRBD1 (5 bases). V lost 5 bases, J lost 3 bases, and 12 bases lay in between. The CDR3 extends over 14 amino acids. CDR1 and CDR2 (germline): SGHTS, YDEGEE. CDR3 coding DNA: TGTGCCAGCAGTTGGGGGAACCCCAATCAGCCCCAGCATTTT. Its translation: CASSWGNPNQPQHF.

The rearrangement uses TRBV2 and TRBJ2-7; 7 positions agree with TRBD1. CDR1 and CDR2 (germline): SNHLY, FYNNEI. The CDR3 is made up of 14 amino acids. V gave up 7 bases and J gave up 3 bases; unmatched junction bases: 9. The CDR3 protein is CASTQEGAGYEQYF. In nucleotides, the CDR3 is TGTGCCAGCACCCAAGAGGGGGCCGGCTACGAGCAGTACTTC.

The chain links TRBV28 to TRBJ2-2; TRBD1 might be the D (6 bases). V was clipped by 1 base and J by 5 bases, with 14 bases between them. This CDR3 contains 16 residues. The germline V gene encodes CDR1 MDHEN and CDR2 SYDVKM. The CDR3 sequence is CASSLLGTRGTGELFF. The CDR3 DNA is TGTGCCAGCAGTTTATTAGGGACAAGAGGGACCGGGGAGCTGTTTTTT.

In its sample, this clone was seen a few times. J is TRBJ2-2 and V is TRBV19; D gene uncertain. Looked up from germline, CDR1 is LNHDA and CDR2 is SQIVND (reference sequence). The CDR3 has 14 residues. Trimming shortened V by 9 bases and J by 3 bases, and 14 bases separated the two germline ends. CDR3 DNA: TGTGCCAGCACCTTGTCGGGCTACACCGGGGAGCTGTTTTTT. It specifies CASTLSGYTGELFF.

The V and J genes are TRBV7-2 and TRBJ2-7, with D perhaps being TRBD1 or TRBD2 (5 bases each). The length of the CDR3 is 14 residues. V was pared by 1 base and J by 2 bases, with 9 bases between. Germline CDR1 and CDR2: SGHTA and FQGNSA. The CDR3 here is CASSLGRGAYEQYF. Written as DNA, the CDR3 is TGTGCCAGCAGCTTAGGAAGAGGGGCCTACGAGCAGTACTTC.

The CDR3 protein is CASSYKGPPYNSPLHF. CDR3 DNA: TGTGCCAGCAGTTACAAGGGCCCCCCCTATAATTCACCCCTCCACTTT. The chain recombines TRBV6-5 with TRBJ1-6; D ambiguous. The V end lost 2 bases, the J end lost 2 bases, and 10 bases lay between the germline ends. The germline V gene encodes CDR1 MNHEY and CDR2 SVGAGI. The CDR3 totals 16 residues.

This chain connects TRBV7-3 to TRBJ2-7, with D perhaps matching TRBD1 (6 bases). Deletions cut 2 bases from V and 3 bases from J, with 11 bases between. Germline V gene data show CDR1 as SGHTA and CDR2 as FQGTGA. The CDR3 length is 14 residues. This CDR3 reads CASSLGRGGYEQYF. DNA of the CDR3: TGTGCCAGCAGCTTAGGTCGAGGGGGCTACGAGCAGTACTTC.

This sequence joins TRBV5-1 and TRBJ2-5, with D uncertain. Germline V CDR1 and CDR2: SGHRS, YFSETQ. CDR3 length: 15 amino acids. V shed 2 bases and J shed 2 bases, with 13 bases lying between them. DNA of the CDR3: TGCGCCAGCAGCTTAACCGATGCTATACAAGAGACCCAGTACTTC. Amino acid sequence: CASSLTDAIQETQYF.